This T cell receptor (beta chain) was found in a study of T cell responses to AZD1222 COVID-19 vaccine. Background on the study: Second-dose schedules of about 4 or about 12 weeks were combined.

Clones were read by immunoSEQ multiplex PCR, and TCRdb kept only the in-frame ones, dropping some. The sample lists 120,000 or so clones, approximately 90% occurring once. This clone has a handful of counts. What it recognizes is unknown. V was trimmed by 2 bases and J by 9 bases, leaving 8 bases between them. Germline V lookup: CDR1 KGHSH, CDR2 LQKENI. The CDR3 loop spans 12 amino acids. Points from the study as a whole: Compared with day 0, the breadth and depth of the Spike-specific TCR repertoire rose significantly after two doses of AZD1222. Spike-wide coverage was observed for vaccine-associated CD4 TCRs, with dominant responses at 160-218 and 743-854. After the peak T cell response, and only then, were repertoires sampled.

Here the sequenced sample was peripheral blood, taken on day 0 of AZD1222 vaccination. The source is an adult in good health. This chain links TRBV18 with TRBJ2-1; D call uncertain. The CDR3 DNA reads as TGTGCCAGCTCACCATTTCTGCGTGAGCAGTTCTTC. Translated: CASSPFLREQFF.